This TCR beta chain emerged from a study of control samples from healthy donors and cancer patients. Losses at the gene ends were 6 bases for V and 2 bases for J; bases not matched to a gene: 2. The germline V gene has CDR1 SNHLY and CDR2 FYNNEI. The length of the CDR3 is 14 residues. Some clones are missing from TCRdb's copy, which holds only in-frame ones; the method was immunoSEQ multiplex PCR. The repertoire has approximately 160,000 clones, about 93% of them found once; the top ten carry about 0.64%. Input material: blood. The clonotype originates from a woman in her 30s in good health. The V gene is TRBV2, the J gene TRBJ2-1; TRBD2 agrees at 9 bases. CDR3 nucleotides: TGTGCCAGCAGCGCTAGCGGGGCCTACAATGAGCAGTTCTTC. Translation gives CASSASGAYNEQFF.